This T cell receptor beta chain was recovered during a study of OX40 agonist ivuxolimab in advanced cancers. Study background: The dose-escalation cohort had hepatocellular carcinoma, melanoma, renal cell or head and neck cancer. Partial responses were seen in three patients, one with hepatocellular carcinoma and two with cutaneous melanoma. Study-level results: CD8+ T cells averaged more expanded clones than CD4+.

The CDR3 runs 14 residues. Trimming shortened V by 11 bases and J by 0 bases, and 14 bases separated the two germline ends. The germline V gene encodes CDR1 MNHNY and CDR2 SVGAGI (reference sequence). In regard to this clone: Its matching antigen is unknown.

TCRdb keeps only in-frame clones here, not all; method: immunoSEQ multiplex PCR. The sample has about 50,000 clones, about 81% seen once; the top ten hold about 7.2%. Source: CD4+ or CD8+ T cells sorted from blood, taken in a trial of the OX40 agonist ivuxolimab. The TCR was taken from an adult with an advanced solid tumor such as melanoma, head and neck, liver or kidney cancer. The genes are TRBV6-6 and TRBJ2-1; perhaps TRBD2 as D (5 bases). DNA for the CDR3: TGTGCCGGTGGGAGCGGAAGCTCCTACAATGAGCAGTTCTTC. The encoded protein is CAGGSGSSYNEQFF.